Listed below are T cell receptor beta chains from one sample, sequenced in a study of beta chain features in type 1 diabetes. The protocol was immunoSEQ multiplex PCR, while the TCRdb copy is restricted to in-frame clones and leaves out a portion. The repertoire holds a few hundred thousand clones, with 8.5% to 10% as singletons. The sequencing input was central memory CD4+ T cells from blood. The source is a young man with type 1 diabetes. CDR3s include the opening cysteine and the closing phenylalanine or tryptophan. D genes are given only for firm matches. Rows may omit the clone size; those that give it use once, few, many or a size class.

clone size: NA
V gene: TRBV2
D gene: NA
J gene: TRBJ1-6
CDR3 protein: CASSEWGGNGNSPLHF
CDR3 DNA: TGTGCCAGCAGTGAATGGGGCGGGAACGGAAATTCACCCCTCCACTTT

clone size: NA
V gene: TRBV5-6
D gene: TRBD1
J gene: TRBJ1-2
CDR3 protein: CASSLDGQGVLGLYGYTF
CDR3 DNA: TGTGCCAGCAGCTTGGACGGACAGGGCGTCTTGGGGCTATATGGCTACACCTTC

clone size: NA
V gene: TRBV7-8
D gene: NA
J gene: TRBJ1-1
CDR3 protein: CASSFTGLTEAFF
CDR3 DNA: TGTGCCAGCAGCTTCACCGGGTTGACTGAAGCTTTCTTT

clone size: NA
V gene: TRBV19
D gene: NA
J gene: TRBJ2-3
CDR3 protein: CASSLRTGGHVPDTQYF
CDR3 DNA: TGTGCCAGTAGTCTCCGAACTGGCGGACATGTCCCAGATACGCAGTATTTT

clone size: few
V gene: TRBV28
D gene: NA
J gene: TRBJ1-1
CDR3 protein: CATGLMNTEAFF
CDR3 DNA: TGTGCCACGGGGCTCATGAACACTGAAGCTTTCTTT

clone size: NA
V gene: TRBV7-2
D gene: NA
J gene: TRBJ2-3
CDR3 protein: CASSLASTDTQYF
CDR3 DNA: TGTGCCAGCAGCTTAGCGTCTACAGATACGCAGTATTTT

clone size: many
V gene: TRBV6-5
D gene: NA
J gene: TRBJ1-5
CDR3 protein: CASSYSRYQPQHF
CDR3 DNA: TGTGCCAGCAGTTACTCGAGGTATCAGCCCCAGCATTTT

clone size: few
V gene: TRBV28
D gene: TRBD2
J gene: TRBJ2-1
CDR3 protein: CASSAGTMAYNEQFF
CDR3 DNA: TGTGCCAGCAGCGCCGGGACTATGGCCTACAATGAGCAGTTCTTC

clone size: NA
V gene: TRBV6-5
D gene: NA
J gene: TRBJ2-7
CDR3 protein: CASSQEGGSEQYF
CDR3 DNA: TGTGCCAGCAGCCAGGAAGGGGGATCCGAGCAGTACTTC

clone size: NA
V gene: TRBV30
D gene: NA
J gene: TRBJ2-7
CDR3 protein: CAWSSAQTGIPYEQYF
CDR3 DNA: TGTGCCTGGAGTTCCGCCCAAACAGGGATTCCCTACGAGCAGTACTTC

clone size: many
V gene: TRBV7-8
D gene: NA
J gene: TRBJ2-2
CDR3 protein: CASSLGWANTGELFF
CDR3 DNA: TGTGCCAGCAGCTTAGGCTGGGCGAACACCGGGGAGCTGTTTTTT

clone size: few
V gene: TRBV19
D gene: NA
J gene: TRBJ2-7
CDR3 protein: CASSMGRDTYEQYF
CDR3 DNA: TGTGCCAGTAGTATGGGCAGGGACACCTACGAGCAGTACTTC

clone size: NA
V gene: TRBV7-2
D gene: NA
J gene: TRBJ2-1
CDR3 protein: CASSLVSYNEQFF
CDR3 DNA: TGTGCCAGCAGCTTAGTCTCTTACAATGAGCAGTTCTTC

clone size: few
V gene: TRBV7-2
D gene: TRBD2
J gene: TRBJ2-1
CDR3 protein: CASSLREGHNEQFF
CDR3 DNA: TGTGCCAGCAGCTTGCGGGAGGGCCACAATGAGCAGTTCTTC

clone size: NA
V gene: TRBV11-2
D gene: NA
J gene: TRBJ1-1
CDR3 protein: CASSSRGGAFF
CDR3 DNA: TGTGCCAGCAGCTCAAGGGGTGGAGCTTTCTTT

clone size: NA
V gene: TRBV9
D gene: TRBD2
J gene: TRBJ2-7
CDR3 protein: CASSVESSGSPLAYEQYF
CDR3 DNA: TGTGCCAGCAGCGTAGAATCTAGCGGGAGTCCTCTGGCCTACGAGCAGTACTTC

clone size: many
V gene: TRBV5-6
D gene: NA
J gene: TRBJ1-3
CDR3 protein: CASSLVGRDGNTIYF
CDR3 DNA: TGTGCCAGCAGCTTGGTCGGCAGGGATGGAAACACCATATATTTT

clone size: NA
V gene: TRBV28
D gene: NA
J gene: TRBJ1-1
CDR3 protein: CASSKHLGTEAFF
CDR3 DNA: TGTGCCAGCAGTAAGCACTTGGGCACTGAAGCTTTCTTT

clone size: NA
V gene: TRBV7-9
D gene: NA
J gene: TRBJ1-5
CDR3 protein: CASSFDYSNQPQHF
CDR3 DNA: TGTGCCAGCAGCTTCGATTATAGCAATCAGCCCCAGCATTTT

clone size: NA
V gene: TRBV30
D gene: NA
J gene: TRBJ1-4
CDR3 protein: CAWGNEKLFF
CDR3 DNA: TGTGCCTGGGGTAATGAAAAACTGTTTTTT

clone size: NA
V gene: TRBV5-1
D gene: TRBD1
J gene: TRBJ1-4
CDR3 protein: CASSLGQGNEKLFF
CDR3 DNA: TGCGCCAGCAGCCTCGGACAGGGCAATGAAAAACTGTTTTTT

clone size: many
V gene: TRBV5-1
D gene: NA
J gene: TRBJ2-7
CDR3 protein: CASSSDIYEQYF
CDR3 DNA: TGCGCCAGCAGTTCGGACATCTACGAGCAGTACTTC

clone size: NA
V gene: TRBV5-1
D gene: TRBD2
J gene: TRBJ2-3
CDR3 protein: CASRRLAGGPATTDTQYF
CDR3 DNA: TGCGCCAGCAGACGACTAGCGGGAGGACCAGCGACCACAGATACGCAGTATTTT

clone size: many
V gene: TRBV18
D gene: NA
J gene: TRBJ1-1
CDR3 protein: CASSLEGGFDTEAFF
CDR3 DNA: TGTGCCAGCTCACTCGAGGGGGGCTTCGACACTGAAGCTTTCTTT

clone size: many
V gene: TRBV9
D gene: NA
J gene: TRBJ2-6
CDR3 protein: CASSVDSGANVLTF
CDR3 DNA: TGTGCCAGCAGCGTAGACTCTGGGGCCAACGTCCTGACTTTC

clone size: few
V gene: TRBV25-1
D gene: NA
J gene: TRBJ2-5
CDR3 protein: CASSEFRTGQETQYF
CDR3 DNA: TGTGCCAGCAGTGAATTCCGTACAGGGCAAGAGACCCAGTACTTC

clone size: few
V gene: TRBV5-1
D gene: NA
J gene: TRBJ2-2
CDR3 protein: CASSLVFTGELFF
CDR3 DNA: TGCGCCAGCAGCTTGGTCTTTACCGGGGAGCTGTTTTTT

clone size: few
V gene: TRBV2
D gene: TRBD1
J gene: TRBJ1-4
CDR3 protein: CASSQQGPASNEKLFF
CDR3 DNA: TGTGCCAGCAGTCAACAGGGGCCAGCGTCTAATGAAAAACTGTTTTTT

clone size: many
V gene: TRBV29-1
D gene: TRBD1
J gene: TRBJ2-3
CDR3 protein: CSVVGTGGTDTQYF
CDR3 DNA: TGCAGCGTTGTCGGGACAGGGGGCACAGATACGCAGTATTTT

clone size: NA
V gene: TRBV19
D gene: TRBD1
J gene: TRBJ1-5
CDR3 protein: CASSPDRAGNQPQHF
CDR3 DNA: TGTGCCAGTAGCCCGGACAGGGCCGGCAATCAGCCCCAGCATTTT

clone size: NA
V gene: TRBV27
D gene: NA
J gene: TRBJ2-2
CDR3 protein: CASSLRVGTGELFF
CDR3 DNA: TGTGCCAGCAGTTTAAGGGTTGGCACCGGGGAGCTGTTTTTT

clone size: NA
V gene: TRBV7-3
D gene: NA
J gene: TRBJ1-5
CDR3 protein: CASSSTDGQPQHF
CDR3 DNA: TGTGCCAGCAGCTCTACTGACGGTCAGCCCCAGCATTTT

clone size: few
V gene: TRBV4-1
D gene: NA
J gene: TRBJ1-2
CDR3 protein: CASSQLGGTATGYTF
CDR3 DNA: TGCGCCAGCAGCCAATTAGGCGGCACGGCGACGGGCTACACCTTC

clone size: few
V gene: TRBV7-3
D gene: TRBD2
J gene: TRBJ2-7
CDR3 protein: CASSLGGGNEQYF
CDR3 DNA: TGTGCCAGCAGCTTAGGCGGGGGGAACGAGCAGTACTTC

clone size: many
V gene: TRBV7-8
D gene: NA
J gene: TRBJ2-3
CDR3 protein: CASSLGAADTQYF
CDR3 DNA: TGTGCCAGCAGCTTGGGAGCGGCAGATACGCAGTATTTT

clone size: many
V gene: TRBV7-9
D gene: NA
J gene: TRBJ1-1
CDR3 protein: CASSNSGSGAEAFF
CDR3 DNA: TGTGCCAGCAGCAATTCCGGGTCGGGAGCTGAAGCTTTCTTT

clone size: once
V gene: TRBV4-3
D gene: TRBD1
J gene: TRBJ2-1
CDR3 protein: CASSLGQVSYNEQFF
CDR3 DNA: TGCGCCAGCAGTCTGGGACAGGTCTCCTACAATGAGCAGTTCTTC

clone size: few
V gene: TRBV6-1
D gene: TRBD1
J gene: TRBJ1-1
CDR3 protein: CATDRGNTEAFF
CDR3 DNA: TGTGCAACGGACAGGGGGAATACTGAAGCTTTCTTT

clone size: NA
V gene: TRBV18
D gene: TRBD2
J gene: TRBJ2-1
CDR3 protein: CASSSLAGPDNEQFF
CDR3 DNA: TGTGCCAGCTCGTCCCTAGCGGGCCCTGACAATGAGCAGTTCTTC

clone size: NA
V gene: TRBV11-1
D gene: NA
J gene: TRBJ2-2
CDR3 protein: CASSPAGGELFF
CDR3 DNA: TGTGCCAGCAGCCCAGCTGGCGGGGAGCTGTTTTTT

clone size: few
V gene: TRBV18
D gene: TRBD2
J gene: TRBJ2-5
CDR3 protein: CASSLNGLAGETQYF
CDR3 DNA: TGTGCCAGCTCACTGAACGGACTAGCGGGAGAGACCCAGTACTTC

clone size: few
V gene: TRBV4-3
D gene: TRBD1
J gene: TRBJ1-3
CDR3 protein: CASSQDRTGDSGNTIYF
CDR3 DNA: TGCGCCAGCAGCCAAGATCGGACAGGGGATTCTGGAAACACCATATATTTT

clone size: NA
V gene: TRBV6-1
D gene: NA
J gene: TRBJ1-2
CDR3 protein: CASSESGGDYGYTF
CDR3 DNA: TGTGCCAGCAGTGAATCGGGGGGTGACTATGGCTACACCTTC

clone size: NA
V gene: TRBV5-4
D gene: TRBD1
J gene: TRBJ1-2
CDR3 protein: CASSFVTTPGAGGDYGYTF
CDR3 DNA: TGTGCCAGCAGCTTTGTGACAACACCCGGGGCAGGGGGTGACTATGGCTACACCTTC

clone size: few
V gene: TRBV5-1
D gene: NA
J gene: TRBJ2-5
CDR3 protein: CASSGETQYF
CDR3 DNA: TGCGCCAGCAGCGGAGAGACCCAGTACTTC

clone size: many
V gene: TRBV10-3
D gene: NA
J gene: TRBJ2-1
CDR3 protein: CAISLQSSYNEQFF
CDR3 DNA: TGTGCCATCTCCCTACAGAGCTCCTACAATGAGCAGTTCTTC

clone size: few
V gene: TRBV18
D gene: TRBD2
J gene: TRBJ2-1
CDR3 protein: CASSPPLAGGSGNEQFF
CDR3 DNA: TGTGCCAGCTCACCTCCCCTAGCGGGAGGATCTGGCAATGAGCAGTTCTTC

clone size: few
V gene: TRBV9
D gene: TRBD2
J gene: TRBJ2-4
CDR3 protein: CASSAGTSGRNIQYF
CDR3 DNA: TGTGCCAGCAGCGCCGGGACTAGCGGGAGGAACATTCAGTACTTC

clone size: few
V gene: TRBV9
D gene: NA
J gene: TRBJ1-2
CDR3 protein: CASSGPTGTSNYGYTF
CDR3 DNA: TGTGCCAGCAGCGGCCCCACAGGGACTTCTAACTATGGCTACACCTTC

clone size: few
V gene: TRBV6-6
D gene: NA
J gene: TRBJ2-1
CDR3 protein: CASSPPRGNEQFF
CDR3 DNA: TGTGCCAGCAGTCCCCCCAGGGGCAATGAGCAGTTCTTC

clone size: few
V gene: TRBV27
D gene: NA
J gene: TRBJ2-1
CDR3 protein: CASSLAGYYNEQFF
CDR3 DNA: TGTGCCAGCAGTTTGGCGGGTTACTACAATGAGCAGTTCTTC

clone size: many
V gene: TRBV7-2
D gene: TRBD1
J gene: TRBJ2-3
CDR3 protein: CASSLGGQGTDTQYF
CDR3 DNA: TGTGCCAGCAGCTTAGGGGGACAGGGCACAGATACGCAGTATTTT